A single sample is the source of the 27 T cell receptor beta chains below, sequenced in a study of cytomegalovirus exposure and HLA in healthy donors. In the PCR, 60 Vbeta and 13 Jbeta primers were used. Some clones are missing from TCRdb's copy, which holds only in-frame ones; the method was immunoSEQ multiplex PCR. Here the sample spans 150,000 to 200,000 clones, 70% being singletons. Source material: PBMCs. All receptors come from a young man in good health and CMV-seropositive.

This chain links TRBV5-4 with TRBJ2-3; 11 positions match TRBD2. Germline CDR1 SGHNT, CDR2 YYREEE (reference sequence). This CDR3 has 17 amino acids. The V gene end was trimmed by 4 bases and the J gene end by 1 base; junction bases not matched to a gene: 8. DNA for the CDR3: TGTGCCAGCAGCCGACCCGGGACTAGCGGTGGCACAGATACGCAGTATTTT. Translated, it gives CASSRPGTSGGTDTQYF.

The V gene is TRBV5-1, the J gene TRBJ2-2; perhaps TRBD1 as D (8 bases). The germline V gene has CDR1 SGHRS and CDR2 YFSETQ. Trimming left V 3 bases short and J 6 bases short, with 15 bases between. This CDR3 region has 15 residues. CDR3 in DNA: TGCGCCAGCAGCTCGAGTACAGGGGGGGCCGGGGAGCTGTTTTTT. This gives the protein CASSSSTGGAGELFF.

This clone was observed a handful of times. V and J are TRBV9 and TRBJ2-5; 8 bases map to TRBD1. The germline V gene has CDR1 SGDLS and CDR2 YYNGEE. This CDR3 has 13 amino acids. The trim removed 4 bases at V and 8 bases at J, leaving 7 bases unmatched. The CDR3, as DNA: TGTGCCAGCAGCCCTGGACAGGGAGGTACCCAGTACTTC. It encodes CASSPGQGGTQYF.

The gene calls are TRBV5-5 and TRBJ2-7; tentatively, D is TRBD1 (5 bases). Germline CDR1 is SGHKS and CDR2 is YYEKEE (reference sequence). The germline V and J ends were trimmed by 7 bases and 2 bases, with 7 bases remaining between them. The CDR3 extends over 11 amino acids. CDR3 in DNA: TGTGCCAGCCAGGGTGCCTACGAGCAGTACGTC. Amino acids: CASQGAYEQYV.

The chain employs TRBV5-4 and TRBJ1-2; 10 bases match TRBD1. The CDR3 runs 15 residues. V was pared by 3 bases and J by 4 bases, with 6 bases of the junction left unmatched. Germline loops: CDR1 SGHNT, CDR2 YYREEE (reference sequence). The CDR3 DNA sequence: TGTGCCAGCAGCTCAGCCGGGACAGGGGTCTATGGCTACACCTTC. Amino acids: CASSSAGTGVYGYTF.

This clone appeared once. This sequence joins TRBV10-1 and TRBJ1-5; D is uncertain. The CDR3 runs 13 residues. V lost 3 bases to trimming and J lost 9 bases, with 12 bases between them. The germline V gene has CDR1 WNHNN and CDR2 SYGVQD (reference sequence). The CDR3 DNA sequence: TGCGCCAGCAGTGATAGCTTTTGCCTGCCCCAGCATTTT. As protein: CASSDSFCLPQHF.

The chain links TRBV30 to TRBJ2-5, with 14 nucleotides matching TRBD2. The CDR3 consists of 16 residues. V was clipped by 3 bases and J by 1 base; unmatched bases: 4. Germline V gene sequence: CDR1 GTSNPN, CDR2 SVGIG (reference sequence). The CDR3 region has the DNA TGTGCCTGGAGGGGGGGACTAGCGGGAGTCCAAGAGACCCAGTACTTC. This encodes CAWRGGLAGVQETQYF.

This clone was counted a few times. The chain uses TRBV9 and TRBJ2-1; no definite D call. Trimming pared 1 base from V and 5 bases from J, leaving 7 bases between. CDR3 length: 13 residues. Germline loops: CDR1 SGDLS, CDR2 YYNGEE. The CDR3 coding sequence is TGTGCCAGCAGCGTATTAGTAGACAATGAGCAGTTCTTC. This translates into CASSVLVDNEQFF.

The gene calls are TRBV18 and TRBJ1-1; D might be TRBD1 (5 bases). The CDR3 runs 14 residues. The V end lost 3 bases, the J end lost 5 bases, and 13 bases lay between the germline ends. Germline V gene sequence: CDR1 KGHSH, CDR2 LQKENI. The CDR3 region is CASSPSGGETEAFF. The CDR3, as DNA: TGTGCCAGCTCACCGTCTGGGGGGGAAACTGAAGCTTTCTTT.

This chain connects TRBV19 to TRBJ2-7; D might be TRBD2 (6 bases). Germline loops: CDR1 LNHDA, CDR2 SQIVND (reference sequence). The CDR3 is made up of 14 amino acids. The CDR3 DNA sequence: TGTGTCAGTACCCCACACCTTCGGGGGTACGAGCAGTACGTC. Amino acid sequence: CVSTPHLRGYEQYV.

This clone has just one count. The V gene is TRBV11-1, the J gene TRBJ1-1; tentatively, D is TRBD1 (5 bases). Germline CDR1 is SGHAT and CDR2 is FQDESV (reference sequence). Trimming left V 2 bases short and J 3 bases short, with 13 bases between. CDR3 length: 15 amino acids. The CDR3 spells CASSLMGDRDTEAFF. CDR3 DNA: TGTGCCAGCAGCTTAATGGGTGACAGAGACACTGAAGCTTTCTTT.

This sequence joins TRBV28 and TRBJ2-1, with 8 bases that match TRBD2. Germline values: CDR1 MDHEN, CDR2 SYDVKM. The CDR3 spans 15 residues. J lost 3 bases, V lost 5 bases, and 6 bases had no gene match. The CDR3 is CASSRLAGLYNEQFF. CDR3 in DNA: TGTGCCAGCAGTCGCTTAGCGGGGCTCTACAATGAGCAGTTCTTC.

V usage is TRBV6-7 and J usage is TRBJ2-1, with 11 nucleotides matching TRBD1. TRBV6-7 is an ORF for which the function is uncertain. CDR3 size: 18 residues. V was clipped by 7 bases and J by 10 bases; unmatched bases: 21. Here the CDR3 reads CASTAGDRGITVGGEQFF. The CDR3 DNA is TGTGCCAGCACCGCGGGGGACAGGGGGATAACGGTTGGGGGGGAGCAGTTCTTC.

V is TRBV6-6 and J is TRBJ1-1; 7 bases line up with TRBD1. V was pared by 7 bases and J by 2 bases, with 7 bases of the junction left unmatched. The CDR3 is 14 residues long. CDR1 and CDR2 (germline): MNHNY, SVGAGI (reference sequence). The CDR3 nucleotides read TGTGCCAGCACCCAGGGGGTCTTTAACACTGAAGCTTTCTTT. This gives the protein CASTQGVFNTEAFF.

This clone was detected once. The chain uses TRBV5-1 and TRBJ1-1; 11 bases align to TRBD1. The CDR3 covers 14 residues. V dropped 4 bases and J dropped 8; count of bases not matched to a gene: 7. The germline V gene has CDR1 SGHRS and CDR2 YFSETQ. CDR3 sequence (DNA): TGCGCCAGCAGCCGGGACAGGGGGAAACAAGAAGCTTTCTTT. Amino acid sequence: CASSRDRGKQEAFF.

CDR3 coding DNA: TGTGCCAGCAGTTCGCCAGGGGCAACTAATGAAAAACTGTTTTTT. Amino acid sequence: CASSSPGATNEKLFF. The chain employs TRBV6-1 and TRBJ1-4; D perhaps matches TRBD1 (6 bases). This CDR3 is 15 amino acids long. Germline assignment: CDR1 MNHNS and CDR2 SASEGT. The ends were cut back, 5 bases at V and 0 bases at J, with 10 bases in the middle.

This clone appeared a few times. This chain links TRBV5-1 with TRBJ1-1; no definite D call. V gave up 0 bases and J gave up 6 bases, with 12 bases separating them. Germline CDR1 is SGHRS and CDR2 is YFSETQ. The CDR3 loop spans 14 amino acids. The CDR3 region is CASSLEPFSSEAFF. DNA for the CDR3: TGCGCCAGCAGCTTGGAGCCCTTTTCATCTGAAGCTTTCTTT.

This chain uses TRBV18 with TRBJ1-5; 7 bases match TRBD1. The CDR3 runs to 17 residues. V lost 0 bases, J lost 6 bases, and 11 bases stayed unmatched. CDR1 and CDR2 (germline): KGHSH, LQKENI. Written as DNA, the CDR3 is TGTGCCAGCTCACCACCCGGGACAGCCCTTGGTAGTCAGCCCCAGCATTTT. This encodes CASSPPGTALGSQPQHF.

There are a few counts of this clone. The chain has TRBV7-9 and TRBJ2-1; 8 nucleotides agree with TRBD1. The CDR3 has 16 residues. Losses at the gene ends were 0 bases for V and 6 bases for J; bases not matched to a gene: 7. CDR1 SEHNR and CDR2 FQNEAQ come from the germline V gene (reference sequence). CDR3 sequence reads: CASSLAGTGPFNEQFF. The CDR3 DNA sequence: TGTGCCAGCAGCTTAGCCGGGACAGGCCCTTTCAATGAGCAGTTCTTC.

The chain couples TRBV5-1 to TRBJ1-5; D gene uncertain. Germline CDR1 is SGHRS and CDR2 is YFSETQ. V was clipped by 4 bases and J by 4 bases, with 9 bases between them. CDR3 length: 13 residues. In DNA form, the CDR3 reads TGCGCCAGCAGCAAAGACGGGAATCAGCCCCAGCATTTT. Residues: CASSKDGNQPQHF.

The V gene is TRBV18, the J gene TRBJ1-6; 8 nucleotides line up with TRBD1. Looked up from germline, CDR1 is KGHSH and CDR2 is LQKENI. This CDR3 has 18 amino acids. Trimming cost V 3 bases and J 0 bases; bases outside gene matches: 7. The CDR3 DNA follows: TGTGCCAGCTCACCGGACAGGGCTTCGAGCTCCTATAATTCACCCCTCCACTTT. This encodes CASSPDRASSSYNSPLHF.

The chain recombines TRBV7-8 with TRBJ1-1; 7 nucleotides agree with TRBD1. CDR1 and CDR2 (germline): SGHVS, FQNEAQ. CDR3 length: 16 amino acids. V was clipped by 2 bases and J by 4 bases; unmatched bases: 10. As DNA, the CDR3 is TGTGCCAGCAGCTTACCAGGGGTCAGGGGGACCACTGAAGCTTTCTTT. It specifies CASSLPGVRGTTEAFF.

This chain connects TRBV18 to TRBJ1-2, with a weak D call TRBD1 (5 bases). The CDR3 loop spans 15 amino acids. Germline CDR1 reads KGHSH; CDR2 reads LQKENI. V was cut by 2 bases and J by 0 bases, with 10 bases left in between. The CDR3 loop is CASSPEQAANYGYTF. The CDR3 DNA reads TGTGCCAGCTCACCAGAACAGGCGGCTAACTATGGCTACACCTTC.

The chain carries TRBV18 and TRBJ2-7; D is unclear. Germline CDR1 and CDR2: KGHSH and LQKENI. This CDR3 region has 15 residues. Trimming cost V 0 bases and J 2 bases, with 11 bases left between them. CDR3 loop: CASSPPGVGPYEQYV. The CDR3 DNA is TGTGCCAGCTCACCACCGGGCGTAGGCCCCTACGAGCAGTACGTC.

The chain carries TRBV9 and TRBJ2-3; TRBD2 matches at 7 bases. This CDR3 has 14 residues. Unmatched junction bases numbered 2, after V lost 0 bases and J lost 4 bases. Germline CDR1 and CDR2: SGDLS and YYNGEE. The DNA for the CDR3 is TGTGCCAGCAGCGTAGCGGGGGGTGCAGATACGCAGTATTTT. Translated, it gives CASSVAGGADTQYF.

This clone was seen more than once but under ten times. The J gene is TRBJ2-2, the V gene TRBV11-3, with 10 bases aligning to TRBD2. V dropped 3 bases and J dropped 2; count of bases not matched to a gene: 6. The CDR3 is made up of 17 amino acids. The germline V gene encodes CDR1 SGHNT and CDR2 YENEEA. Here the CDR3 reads CASSLGLAKINTGELFF. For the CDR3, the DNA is TGTGCCAGCAGCTTGGGACTAGCGAAGATAAACACCGGGGAGCTGTTTTTT.

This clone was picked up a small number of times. This CDR3 is CASSPYEGLTQETQYF. In nucleotides, the CDR3 is TGTGCCAGCAGCCCCTACGAAGGACTGACGCAAGAGACCCAGTACTTC. The genes are TRBV12-1 and TRBJ2-5; whether TRBD2, the table's D call, matches the DNA was not checked. TRBV12-1 is labeled a pseudogene. The CDR3 consists of 16 residues.